This passage covers 10 T cell receptor beta chains from one sample sequenced in a study of response to subunit inactivated influenza vaccine. A single record per CDR3 protein comes from TCRdb applying MiXCR to the RT-PCR reads. Of roughly 170,000 distinct CDR3 sequences listed, approximately 8.7% are singletons. This material consisted of non-naive T cells sorted from PBMCs, taken on the day of vaccination. The receptors here all came from a man aged 45-65 years who received an inactivated influenza vaccine.

The rearrangement links TRBV5-6 to TRBJ2-1; 7 bases agree with TRBD1. Per the germline V gene, CDR1 is SGHDT and CDR2 is YYEEEE. V dropped 2 bases and J dropped 2; count of bases not matched to a gene: 1. The CDR3 sequence is 14 residues long. The CDR3 nucleotides are TGTGCCAGCAGCTTTGACAGGGCCTACAATGAGCAGTTCTTC. Translation: CASSFDRAYNEQFF.

The chain carries TRBV12-3 or TRBV12-4 and TRBJ2-7, with TRBD1 identical over 8 bases. The CDR3 is 12 residues long. J was trimmed by 3 bases and V by 10 bases; bases with no gene match: 5. This CDR3 is CATGQGFYEQYF. In DNA, the CDR3 is TGTGCCACCGGACAGGGATTCTACGAGCAGTACTTC.

This chain connects TRBV5-6 to TRBJ2-7; weak D call: TRBD2 (6 bases). The CDR3 extends over 13 amino acids. The germline gives CDR1 SGHDT, CDR2 YYEEEE. V was clipped by 4 bases and J by 9 bases, with 17 bases between them. CDR3 loop: CASSTGTVTGQYF. The CDR3 DNA reads as TGTGCCAGCAGCACCGGGACTGTTACTGGGCAGTACTTC.

This clonotype was found a few times. The rearrangement links TRBV6-1 to TRBJ1-3; no firm D call. Deletions cut 5 bases from V and 0 bases from J, with 11 bases between. Germline-derived CDR1 and CDR2 are MNHNS and SASEGT. The CDR3 extends over 15 amino acids. The CDR3 sequence: CASSPTDDSGNTIYF. In DNA, the CDR3 is TGTGCCAGCAGTCCCACCGACGACTCTGGAAACACCATATATTTT.

This clonotype has just a few counts. The genes are TRBV20-1 and TRBJ2-1; 10 nucleotides agree with TRBD1. The CDR3 runs 16 residues. The germline V gene encodes CDR1 DFQATT and CDR2 SNEGSKA (reference sequence). V gave up 6 bases and J gave up 0 bases; unmatched junction bases: 8. DNA for the CDR3: TGCAGTGCCTTGGACAGGGGGAAAATCTCCTACAATGAGCAGTTCTTC. Amino acid sequence: CSALDRGKISYNEQFF.

The table lists this clonotype with many counts. The V call is TRBV7-2, the J call TRBJ2-3; D not certain. V was clipped by 1 base and J by 0 bases, with 8 bases between them. The CDR3 is 15 amino acids. Germline lookup yields CDR1 SGHTA and CDR2 FQGNSA. The CDR3, as DNA: TGTGCCAGCAGCTTAGTGCCAGCAAGCACAGATACGCAGTATTTT. This encodes CASSLVPASTDTQYF.

This clonotype was counted only a few times. The chain employs TRBV6-6 and TRBJ2-7; no clear D gene. The CDR3 consists of 10 residues. CDR1 is MNHNY and CDR2 is SVGAGI in the germline V gene (reference sequence). V dropped 8 bases and J dropped 3 bases, with 5 bases sitting between them. For the CDR3, the DNA is TGTGCCAGCGGGTACTACGAGCAGTACTTC. Amino acid sequence: CASGYYEQYF.

This clonotype turned up a few times. The CDR3 sequence: CASSIVGRANEQFF. In nucleotides, the CDR3 is TGTGCCAGTAGTATAGTCGGGAGGGCCAATGAGCAGTTCTTC. The rearrangement links TRBV19 to TRBJ2-1; TRBD2 matches 8 bases. Germline V lookup: CDR1 LNHDA, CDR2 SQIVND (reference sequence). V was pared by 1 base and J by 6 bases, with 2 bases of the junction left unmatched. This CDR3 comprises 14 residues. The variable domain in full, completed from reference TRBV19 and TRBJ2-1, reads DGGITQSPKYLFRKEGQNVTLSCEQNLNHDAMYWYRQDPGQGLRLIYYSQIVNDFQKGDIAEGYSVSREKKESFPLTVTSAQKNPTAFYLCASSIVGRANEQFFGPGTRLTVL.

The CDR3 region is CASSFGGTQNTEAFF. CDR3 nucleotides: TGTGCCAGCAGCTTTGGGGGGACTCAGAACACTGAAGCTTTCTTT. The V and J genes are TRBV7-3 and TRBJ1-1, with D possibly being TRBD1 (5 bases). This CDR3 spans 15 amino acids. Trimming took 3 bases from V and 1 from J, leaving 12 bases between them. Per the germline V gene, CDR1 is SGHTA and CDR2 is FQGTGA.

The chain has TRBV20-1 and TRBJ2-2; the match to TRBD1 covers 11 bases. Germline V gene sequence: CDR1 DFQATT, CDR2 SNEGSKA (reference sequence). Losses at the gene ends were 5 bases for V and 0 bases for J; bases not matched to a gene: 2. The CDR3 runs 15 residues. This chain's CDR3 is CSAEGQGANTGELFF. The CDR3 DNA sequence: TGCAGTGCTGAGGGACAGGGGGCGAACACCGGGGAGCTGTTTTTT.